A selection of T cell receptor beta chains follows, all from one sample in a study of T cell changes during pregnancy in multiple sclerosis. Some clones are missing from TCRdb's copy, which holds only in-frame ones; the method was immunoSEQ multiplex PCR. The sample records around 68,000 clones, approximately 90% being singletons. This specimen was peripheral blood, taken in the third trimester of pregnancy. These receptors all stem from a female donor with multiple sclerosis, enrolled in a pregnancy study. Each CDR3 is given with its conserved first and last residue. D genes are given only for firm matches. Some rows have no size entry. The others give once, few or many, or a class for an expanded clone.

cdr3_aa: CASSLGQGRWDEQFF; cdr3_nt: TGTGCCAGCTCACTAGGACAGGGAAGGTGGGATGAGCAGTTCTTC; clone_size: NA; d_call: TRBD1; v_call: TRBV18; j_call: TRBJ2-1
cdr3_aa: CASSVLLEDNEQFF; cdr3_nt: TGTGCCAGCAGTGTCCTCTTAGAGGACAATGAGCAGTTCTTC; clone_size: NA; d_call: NA; v_call: TRBV27; j_call: TRBJ2-1
cdr3_aa: CASSPRGGSDYGYTF; cdr3_nt: TGTGCCAGCAGTCCCCGAGGGGGAAGCGACTATGGCTACACCTTC; clone_size: NA; d_call: NA; v_call: TRBV6-6; j_call: TRBJ1-2
cdr3_aa: CASEPGQGHQETQYF; cdr3_nt: TGTGCCAGTGAGCCGGGACAGGGGCACCAAGAGACCCAGTACTTC; clone_size: NA; d_call: TRBD1; v_call: TRBV6-1; j_call: TRBJ2-5
cdr3_aa: CASSLGDRVGTEAFF; cdr3_nt: TGTGCCAGCAGTTTAGGGGACAGGGTGGGCACTGAAGCTTTCTTT; clone_size: few; d_call: TRBD1; v_call: TRBV28; j_call: TRBJ1-1
cdr3_aa: CASSVAGNVSPLHF; cdr3_nt: TGTGCCAGCAGCGTAGCAGGGAACGTCTCACCCCTCCACTTT; clone_size: once; d_call: NA; v_call: TRBV9; j_call: TRBJ1-6
cdr3_aa: CSVGRPVSAGDGYTF; cdr3_nt: TGCAGCGTTGGCCGCCCCGTTAGTGCGGGGGATGGCTACACCTTC; clone_size: NA; d_call: NA; v_call: TRBV29-1; j_call: TRBJ1-2
cdr3_aa: CASKRGMTDTQYF; cdr3_nt: TGTGCCAGCAAAAGGGGGATGACAGATACGCAGTATTTT; clone_size: NA; d_call: NA; v_call: TRBV6-5; j_call: TRBJ2-3
cdr3_aa: CASSPEDRGLGQFF; cdr3_nt: TGCGCCAGCAGCCCCGAGGACAGGGGTTTGGGGCAGTTCTTC; clone_size: NA; d_call: TRBD1; v_call: TRBV5-1; j_call: TRBJ2-1
cdr3_aa: CASSPGVEGYTF; cdr3_nt: TGTGCCAGCAGCCCCGGGGTAGAAGGCTACACCTTC; clone_size: NA; d_call: NA; v_call: TRBV13; j_call: TRBJ1-2
cdr3_aa: CSVEWAGGPRVQFF; cdr3_nt: TGCAGCGTTGAATGGGCGGGAGGGCCTAGGGTGCAGTTCTTC; clone_size: NA; d_call: TRBD2; v_call: TRBV29-1; j_call: TRBJ2-1
cdr3_aa: CASRVSTNYGYTF; cdr3_nt: TGTGCCAGTAGGGTCAGTACTAACTATGGCTACACCTTC; clone_size: NA; d_call: NA; v_call: TRBV19; j_call: TRBJ1-2
cdr3_aa: CASSVGPSSTDTQYF; cdr3_nt: TGTGCCAGCAGCGTAGGTCCCTCTAGCACAGATACGCAGTATTTT; clone_size: NA; d_call: NA; v_call: TRBV9; j_call: TRBJ2-3
cdr3_aa: CAWSDPGVRVQPQHF; cdr3_nt: TGTGCCTGGAGTGATCCAGGGGTAAGGGTTCAGCCCCAGCATTTT; clone_size: few; d_call: NA; v_call: TRBV30; j_call: TRBJ1-5
cdr3_aa: CASSNRTGDNEQFF; cdr3_nt: TGCGCCAGCAGCAATAGGACGGGGGACAATGAGCAGTTCTTC; clone_size: NA; d_call: NA; v_call: TRBV4-3; j_call: TRBJ2-1
cdr3_aa: CASHGQDLRETQYF; cdr3_nt: TGCGCCAGCCACGGACAGGACCTGCGGGAGACCCAGTACTTC; clone_size: NA; d_call: TRBD1; v_call: TRBV5-1; j_call: TRBJ2-5
cdr3_aa: CASSPAGTGAGNTIYF; cdr3_nt: TGTGCCAGCAGCCCCGCCGGGACAGGGGCTGGAAACACCATATATTTT; clone_size: NA; d_call: TRBD1; v_call: TRBV6-6; j_call: TRBJ1-3
cdr3_aa: CASSIEYSGANVLTF; cdr3_nt: TGTGCCAGTAGTATTGAGTACTCTGGGGCCAACGTCCTGACTTTC; clone_size: NA; d_call: NA; v_call: TRBV19; j_call: TRBJ2-6
cdr3_aa: CASSPGVGAPNEAFF; cdr3_nt: TGCGCCAGCAGCCCGGGGGTTGGGGCGCCCAATGAAGCTTTCTTT; clone_size: NA; d_call: NA; v_call: TRBV4-1; j_call: TRBJ1-1
cdr3_aa: CASSQGGTQGYEQYF; cdr3_nt: TGCGCCAGCAGCCAGGGGGGGACCCAGGGGTACGAGCAGTACTTC; clone_size: NA; d_call: NA; v_call: TRBV4-1; j_call: TRBJ2-7
cdr3_aa: CASSLAESRSYEQYF; cdr3_nt: TGCGCCAGCAGCTTGGCCGAGAGCAGGTCCTACGAGCAGTACTTC; clone_size: NA; d_call: NA; v_call: TRBV5-1; j_call: TRBJ2-7
cdr3_aa: CASSLRNRAYEQYF; cdr3_nt: TGTGCCAGCAGCCTACGTAACAGAGCCTACGAGCAGTACTTC; clone_size: NA; d_call: NA; v_call: TRBV21-1; j_call: TRBJ2-7
cdr3_aa: CAWSYGGSQGTEAFF; cdr3_nt: TGTGCCTGGAGTTATGGGGGGAGTCAGGGCACTGAAGCTTTCTTT; clone_size: once; d_call: NA; v_call: TRBV30; j_call: TRBJ1-1
cdr3_aa: CASLKGLAALNEQFF; cdr3_nt: TGTGCCAGCTTGAAAGGACTAGCGGCCCTCAATGAGCAGTTCTTC; clone_size: NA; d_call: TRBD2; v_call: TRBV11-2; j_call: TRBJ2-1
cdr3_aa: CASSLGGSLEQFF; cdr3_nt: TGTGCCAGCTCCCTGGGCGGGAGTTTGGAGCAGTTCTTC; clone_size: NA; d_call: TRBD2; v_call: TRBV18; j_call: TRBJ2-1
cdr3_aa: CSVEVQGVNEQFF; cdr3_nt: TGCAGCGTTGAGGTCCAGGGGGTAAATGAGCAGTTCTTC; clone_size: NA; d_call: TRBD1; v_call: TRBV29-1; j_call: TRBJ2-1
cdr3_aa: CASSPEGGMNTEAFF; cdr3_nt: TGTGCCAGCAGCCCTGAGGGCGGAATGAACACTGAAGCTTTCTTT; clone_size: NA; d_call: NA; v_call: TRBV4-2; j_call: TRBJ1-1
cdr3_aa: CASSQVPTDSSYEQYF; cdr3_nt: TGCGCCAGCAGCCAAGTCCCGACCGACAGCAGCTACGAGCAGTACTTC; clone_size: NA; d_call: NA; v_call: TRBV4-1; j_call: TRBJ2-7
cdr3_aa: CASRLIRDTEAFF; cdr3_nt: TGTGCCAGCCGCCTTATCCGGGACACTGAAGCTTTCTTT; clone_size: NA; d_call: NA; v_call: TRBV11-2; j_call: TRBJ1-1
cdr3_aa: CASRGPGYGYTF; cdr3_nt: TGCGCCAGCAGGGGGCCCGGCTATGGCTACACCTTC; clone_size: NA; d_call: NA; v_call: TRBV5-1; j_call: TRBJ1-2
cdr3_aa: CASRPPPTGPNTEAFF; cdr3_nt: TGTGCCAGCCGTCCCCCTCCTACAGGGCCGAACACTGAAGCTTTCTTT; clone_size: NA; d_call: NA; v_call: TRBV19; j_call: TRBJ1-1
cdr3_aa: CALKKGLATNEKLFF; cdr3_nt: TGTGCCCTAAAAAAGGGGTTAGCAACTAATGAAAAACTGTTTTTT; clone_size: NA; d_call: NA; v_call: TRBV30; j_call: TRBJ1-4
cdr3_aa: CASSSLRVTVSANYGYTF; cdr3_nt: TGTGCCAGCAGCTCCTTGCGAGTTACAGTCTCAGCTAACTATGGCTACACCTTC; clone_size: NA; d_call: NA; v_call: TRBV5-6; j_call: TRBJ1-2
cdr3_aa: CASSLVRISTEAFF; cdr3_nt: TGCGCCAGCAGCTTGGTGCGGATTTCCACTGAAGCTTTCTTT; clone_size: NA; d_call: NA; v_call: TRBV5-1; j_call: TRBJ1-1
cdr3_aa: CAGQGLPITQYF; cdr3_nt: TGTGCGGGACAGGGCCTTCCTATTACGCAGTATTTT; clone_size: NA; d_call: TRBD1; v_call: TRBV7-9; j_call: TRBJ2-3
cdr3_aa: CASSFATGALGYTF; cdr3_nt: TGTGCCAGCAGTTTTGCGACGGGAGCGTTAGGCTACACCTTC; clone_size: NA; d_call: NA; v_call: TRBV28; j_call: TRBJ1-2
cdr3_aa: CASRPSGQTYEQYF; cdr3_nt: TGTGCCAGCAGACCTTCGGGACAGACCTACGAGCAGTACTTC; clone_size: NA; d_call: TRBD1; v_call: TRBV25-1; j_call: TRBJ2-7
cdr3_aa: CASSPPGLASEQYF; cdr3_nt: TGTGCCAGCTCACCACCGGGGCTGGCGAGTGAGCAGTACTTC; clone_size: NA; d_call: NA; v_call: TRBV18; j_call: TRBJ2-7
cdr3_aa: CASSETGRGEAFF; cdr3_nt: TGTGCCAGCAGCGAGACCGGACGAGGGGAAGCTTTCTTT; clone_size: NA; d_call: NA; v_call: TRBV9; j_call: TRBJ1-1
cdr3_aa: CASSYLATYEQYF; cdr3_nt: TGTGCCAGCAGCTACTTAGCTACCTACGAGCAGTACTTC; clone_size: NA; d_call: NA; v_call: TRBV11-3; j_call: TRBJ2-7
cdr3_aa: CAISDPGQGWEQYF; cdr3_nt: TGTGCCATCAGTGATCCGGGACAGGGATGGGAGCAGTACTTC; clone_size: NA; d_call: TRBD1; v_call: TRBV10-3; j_call: TRBJ2-7
cdr3_aa: CASSIDLAGELFF; cdr3_nt: TGTGCCAGTAGTATAGATCTAGCCGGGGAGCTGTTTTTT; clone_size: NA; d_call: NA; v_call: TRBV19; j_call: TRBJ2-2
cdr3_aa: CSSTQGNTEAFF; cdr3_nt: TGCAGCTCGACACAGGGGAACACTGAAGCTTTCTTT; clone_size: NA; d_call: NA; v_call: TRBV29-1; j_call: TRBJ1-1
cdr3_aa: CASSQKVAGSSYNEQFF; cdr3_nt: TGTGCCAGCAGCCAAAAGGTAGCGGGAAGCTCCTACAATGAGCAGTTCTTC; clone_size: NA; d_call: TRBD2; v_call: TRBV7-6; j_call: TRBJ2-1
cdr3_aa: CASSQGLDNEQFF; cdr3_nt: TGTGCCAGCAGCCAAGGACTCGACAATGAGCAGTTCTTC; clone_size: NA; d_call: NA; v_call: TRBV7-6; j_call: TRBJ2-1